This T cell receptor beta chain was captured in a study of T cell repertoires in cytomegalovirus infection. Study details: From public TCR beta signatures came an indication of both CMV infection and matching HLA type.

CDR3 length: 16 residues. The junction had 5 bases not matched to a gene; V was cut back by 0 bases and J by 2 bases. Germline V gene data show CDR1 as MDHEN and CDR2 as SYDVKM. Via MiXCR, TCRdb re-called the reads, giving one row per CDR3 protein. The sample shows around 630,000 distinct CDR3 sequences, about 24% of them seen only once. This clonotype came up a few times. The sequenced material came from CD8+ T cells from PBMCs. This receptor was taken from a human donor in good health (CMV status not recorded). Some clones in this sample may be carry-over from other donors' samples. The rearrangement links TRBV28 to TRBJ2-7; 9 bases match TRBD1. This chain's CDR3 is CASSLWGTGSAYEQYV. Written as DNA, the CDR3 is TGTGCCAGCAGTTTATGGGGGACAGGGTCGGCCTACGAGCAGTACGTC.